Listed here are 18 T cell receptor beta chains from one sample, sequenced in a study of T cells in Graves' hyperthyroidism and ophthalmopathy. The investigators amplified TCR beta CDR3 regions from RNA transcripts. The TCR CDR3 was amplified in a first-round RT-PCR using the HTBI primer set. TCRdb re-called the multiplex PCR reads through MiXCR, storing one row per CDR3 protein. The profile covers hundreds of thousands of distinct CDR3 sequences, with approximately 15% appearing a single time and about 20% taken by the ten largest. The sample consisted of blood. The receptors come from a young woman with Graves' hyperthyroidism.

This clonotype was counted only a few times. The chain carries TRBV5-1 and TRBJ2-7; D remains ambiguous. V shed 2 bases and J shed 3 bases, with 21 bases lying between them. Per germline, CDR1 SGHRS and CDR2 YFSETQ. The CDR3 totals 17 residues. The CDR3 sequence is CASSLNPTASSFYEQYF. CDR3 coding DNA: TGCGCCAGCAGCTTAAACCCCACAGCATCCTCATTCTACGAGCAGTACTTC.

This clonotype has ten or more counts. The genes are TRBV28 and TRBJ2-5; 8 positions match TRBD2. The length of the CDR3 is 14 residues. The V segment lost 7 bases and the J segment 5 bases; nucleotides outside the gene matches: 9. Germline CDR1 MDHEN, CDR2 SYDVKM. The CDR3 sequence is CASTTPGGRETQYF. The CDR3 nucleotides read TGTGCCAGCACCACGCCGGGGGGGCGGGAGACCCAGTACTTC. The full variable domain, in which reference TRBV28 and TRBJ2-5 provide the parts outside the CDR3, is DVKVTQSSRYLVKRTGEKVFLECVQDMDHENMFWYRQDPGLGLRLIYFSYDVKMKEKGDIPEGYSVSREKKERFSLILESASTNQTSMYLCASTTPGGRETQYFGPGTRLLVL.

The rearrangement links TRBV5-1 to TRBJ2-5; D is ambiguous. This CDR3 region has 13 residues. V was cut by 5 bases and J by 7 bases, with 15 bases left in between. CDR1 is SGHRS, CDR2 YFSETQ, per germline. The CDR3 sequence is CASRRTGDGTQYF. The CDR3 nucleotides are TGCGCCAGCAGACGGACGGGCGACGGGACCCAGTACTTC.

This clonotype came up a few times. The V and J genes are TRBV10-2 and TRBJ2-2; TRBD1 matches 7 bases. With V trimmed by 5 bases and J by 5 bases, 5 bases remained unmatched. The CDR3 has 14 residues. Germline V gene lookup returns CDR1 WSHSY and CDR2 SAAADI. The CDR3 nucleotides read TGCGCCAGCAGTCAGACAGGGCAAACCGGGGAGCTGTTTTTT. Its protein product is CASSQTGQTGELFF.

This clonotype was counted at least ten times. The V gene is TRBV28, the J gene TRBJ2-4; D remains unclear. CDR1 is MDHEN and CDR2 is SYDVKM in the germline V gene. V was shortened by 7 bases and J by 0 bases, with 19 bases between the two germline ends. The CDR3 is made up of 17 amino acids. The CDR3 nucleotides read TGTGCCAGCACTCCAACGGGCAGTCTCTTAGCCAAAAACATTCAGTACTTC. This codes for CASTPTGSLLAKNIQYF.

This clonotype was seen only a few times. The rearrangement links TRBV6-2 or TRBV6-3 to TRBJ2-2; 8 positions agree with TRBD2. Germline V gene lookup returns CDR1 MNHEY and CDR2 SVGEGT. V dropped 6 bases and J dropped 6; count of bases not matched to a gene: 9. The CDR3 is 15 residues long. The CDR3 nucleotides read TGTGCCAGCAGAGAAGGAAGCGGGGGCGCCGGGGAGCTGTTTTTT. This gives the protein CASREGSGGAGELFF.

In this sample, this clonotype turned up many times. V usage is TRBV2 and J usage is TRBJ1-2; 7 positions match TRBD1. Germline values: CDR1 SNHLY, CDR2 FYNNEI. V lost 6 bases, J lost 2 bases, and 9 bases stayed unmatched. The CDR3 has 15 residues. The DNA for the CDR3 is TGTGCCAGCAGGCGAACAGGGGTGAAGAACTATGGCTACACCTTC. This gives the protein CASRRTGVKNYGYTF.

This clonotype appeared many times. The J gene is TRBJ2-2, the V gene TRBV12-3 or TRBV12-4; D tentatively fits TRBD1 or TRBD2 (5 bases each). The CDR3 has 13 amino acids. V gave up 6 bases and J gave up 6 bases, with 11 bases separating them. The CDR3 loop reads CASRGLGAGELFF. The CDR3 DNA follows: TGTGCCAGCAGGGGTTTGGGGGCCGGGGAGCTGTTTTTT.

Regarding this clonotype: A much larger clone lies a single base off, so this may be a read error. The V call is TRBV29-1, the J call TRBJ2-7; tentatively, D is TRBD1 (6 bases). The J call could be wrong; TRBJ2-1 is a better fit for the DNA end. Germline lookup yields CDR1 SQVTM and CDR2 ANQGSEA. The CDR3 totals 13 residues. In nucleotides, the CDR3 is TGCAGCGTTGGGGCGGACAGCTCCTACGAGCAGTTCTTC. Protein product: CSVGADSSYEQFF.

The chain joins TRBV10-1 to TRBJ2-3; D unresolved. With 3 bases removed from V and 0 bases from J, the gap between germline ends came to 10 bases. This CDR3 comprises 15 residues. Germline V lookup: CDR1 WNHNN, CDR2 SYGVQD (reference sequence). The DNA for the CDR3 is TGCGCCAGCAGTGAACTGGGGATGAGCACAGATACGCAGTATTTT. It codes for CASSELGMSTDTQYF.

This clonotype was counted ten times or more. This chain joins TRBV7-9 and TRBJ2-1, with TRBD2 matching over 10 bases. This CDR3 spans 15 amino acids. Trimming cost V 5 bases and J 4 bases; bases outside gene matches: 5. Germline V gives CDR1 SEHNR, CDR2 FQNEAQ (reference sequence). The CDR3 nucleotides are TGTGCCAGCAGCGAAGGGACTAGCGCATACAATGAGCAGTTCTTC. Its translation is CASSEGTSAYNEQFF. The full variable domain, rest sourced from reference TRBV7-9 and TRBJ2-1, is DTGVSQNPRHKITKRGQNVTFRCDPISEHNRLYWYRQTLGQGPEFLTYFQNEAQLEKSRLLSDRFSAERPKGSFSTLEIQRTEQGDSAMYLCASSEGTSAYNEQFFGPGTRLTVL.

J is TRBJ1-2 and V is TRBV6-1; 7 bases agree with TRBD1. The CDR3 spans 12 residues. After removal of 11 bases from V and 3 bases from J, the junction contained 6 bases not matched to a gene. Germline V lookup: CDR1 MNHNS, CDR2 SASEGT. In DNA, the CDR3 is TGTGCCGCTGGACAGGACTACTATGGCTACACCTTC. It specifies CAAGQDYYGYTF.

The table lists this clonotype with a few counts. The gene calls are TRBV30 and TRBJ2-7; 7 bases are shared with TRBD1. J was trimmed by 1 base and V by 2 bases; bases with no gene match: 8. This CDR3 region has 15 residues. Germline loops: CDR1 GTSNPN, CDR2 SVGIG (reference sequence). CDR3 DNA sequence: TGTGCCTGGAGTCCCAGTCGGGACAGTTCCTACGAGCAGTACTTC. As protein: CAWSPSRDSSYEQYF.

A few counts support this clonotype. The chain carries TRBV18 and TRBJ2-2; TRBD1 is a possible D gene (5 bases). The CDR3 runs 15 residues. The V end was cut by 3 bases, the J end by 4 bases, with 12 bases between. Germline-derived CDR1 and CDR2 are KGHSH and LQKENI. CDR3 region: CASSPPARATGELFF. As DNA, the CDR3 is TGTGCCAGCTCACCGCCGGCCAGGGCCACCGGGGAGCTGTTTTTT. Supplemented by reference TRBV18 and TRBJ2-2, the full variable domain reads NAGVMQNPRHLVRRRGQEARLRCSPMKGHSHVYWYRQLPEEGLKFMVYLQKENIIDESGMPKERFSAEFPKEGPSILRIQQVVRGDSAAYFCASSPPARATGELFFGEGSRLTVL.

This clonotype was recorded a few times. This sequence joins TRBV19 and TRBJ2-1, with 8 nucleotides matching TRBD1. The germline V gene has CDR1 LNHDA and CDR2 SQIVND (reference sequence). The trim removed 0 bases at V and 3 bases at J, leaving 1 base unmatched. This CDR3 has 15 amino acids. Written as DNA, the CDR3 is TGTGCCAGTAGTATAGATGGACAGGGCTACAATGAGCAGTTCTTC. This sequence encodes CASSIDGQGYNEQFF.

The chain uses TRBV4-3 and TRBJ2-7, with TRBD1 matching over 9 bases. Germline CDR1 and CDR2: LGHNA and YSLEER. V dropped 4 bases and J dropped 6; count of bases not matched to a gene: 7. This CDR3 is built from 14 residues. CDR3 DNA: TGCGCCAGCAGCCCCGGGACAGGGCGCGGCGAGCAGTACTTC. It specifies CASSPGTGRGEQYF.

This rearrangement joins TRBV12-3 or TRBV12-4 to TRBJ2-7, with a weak D call TRBD1 (5 bases). The V gene lost 5 bases and the J gene lost 6 bases, with 11 bases spanning the gap. This CDR3 region has 12 residues. CDR3 nucleotide sequence: TGTGCCAGCAGTCCGTCCAGGGTCGAGCAGTACTTC. Its translation: CASSPSRVEQYF.

This clonotype was seen many times. The chain is built from TRBV29-1 and TRBJ2-5, with TRBD2 matching over 7 bases. Germline V gene sequence: CDR1 SQVTM, CDR2 ANQGSEA. Unmatched junction bases numbered 9, after V lost 6 bases and J lost 5 bases. CDR3 length equals 13 residues. The CDR3 bases are TGCAGCGTGTCGGGAGGCGGAGGGGAGACCCAGTACTTC. Protein: CSVSGGGGETQYF.